Following are 20 T cell receptor beta chains from one sample sequenced in a study of CD8 T cells in ankylosing spondylitis. TCRdb reprocessed the 5' RACE reads via MiXCR and lists one record per CDR3 protein. This table holds some 240,000 distinct CDR3 sequences, approximately 9% found once. The sample taken for sequencing was blood, either unsorted or a sorted T cell fraction (not recorded which). The receptors stem from a male donor with ankylosing spondylitis or in good health (not recorded which).

This clonotype was recorded at least ten times. The chain couples TRBV10-3 to TRBJ1-1, with no clear D. V was pared by 7 bases and J by 4 bases, with 19 bases between. The CDR3 has 15 amino acids. The germline V gene has CDR1 ENHRY and CDR2 SYGVKD. CDR3 sequence (DNA): TGTGCCATCAATTCAAAGAGAGGGAGGTCCACTGAAGCTTTCTTT. Protein sequence: CAINSKRGRSTEAFF.

Details on this clonotype: A read error is possible here, since a much larger clone lies one base away. The chain employs TRBV7-2 and TRBJ1-2; possible D gene TRBD1, 6 bases. This CDR3 has 14 amino acids. Germline V gene lookup returns CDR1 SGHTA and CDR2 FQGNSA. CDR3 sequence (DNA): TGTGCCAGCAGATTAGTGGGGACACAGCATGACTACACCTTC. Its protein is CASRLVGTQHDYTF.

V gene TRBV12-3 or TRBV12-4 combines with J gene TRBJ1-1; D is uncertain. Trimming shortened V by 5 bases and J by 0 bases, and 13 bases separated the two germline ends. The CDR3 loop spans 15 amino acids. For the CDR3, the DNA is TGTGCCAGCAGTCCCGAGGGCAGGATGAACACTGAAGCTTTCTTT. This sequence encodes CASSPEGRMNTEAFF.

Many counts were recorded for this clonotype. The chain uses TRBV12-3 or TRBV12-4 and TRBJ2-1; D not resolved. V was trimmed by 5 bases and J by 1 base, leaving 12 bases between them. The CDR3 has 15 residues. This CDR3 is CASSPGPSSYNEQFF. The CDR3 DNA reads TGTGCCAGCAGTCCGGGCCCCTCGTCCTACAATGAGCAGTTCTTC.

This clonotype has ten or more counts. The chain couples TRBV4-3 to TRBJ2-1, with TRBD2 matching 12 bases. V dropped 3 bases and J dropped 4; count of bases not matched to a gene: 7. The CDR3 length is 17 residues. CDR1 LGHNA and CDR2 YSLEER come from the germline V gene. DNA of the CDR3: TGCGCCAGCAGCCAGGAACTAGCGGGGGGTTTTTACAATGAGCAGTTCTTC. This gives the protein CASSQELAGGFYNEQFF.

This clonotype was counted between two and nine times. V is TRBV7-2 and J is TRBJ2-3; possible D gene TRBD2, 5 bases. Germline CDR1 SGHTA, CDR2 FQGNSA. The CDR3 has 15 residues. V gave up 1 base and J gave up 5 bases, with 13 bases separating them. CDR3 nucleotide sequence: TGTGCCAGCAGCTTAGTAGCGTCTGGAGGAGATACGCAGTATTTT. It codes for CASSLVASGGDTQYF. Using reference TRBV7-2 and TRBJ2-3 for the parts outside the CDR3, the full variable domain is GAGVSQSPSNKVTEKGKDVELRCDPISGHTALYWYRQSLGQGLEFLIYFQGNSAPDKSGLPSDRFSAERTGGSVSTLTIQRTQQEDSAVYLCASSLVASGGDTQYFGPGTRLTVL.

This clonotype was counted at least ten times. The rearrangement joins TRBV20-1 to TRBJ2-3; D might be TRBD1 or TRBD2, each matching 6 bases. V dropped 7 bases and J dropped 6 bases, with 17 bases sitting between them. The CDR3 has 13 residues. Germline V gene sequence: CDR1 DFQATT, CDR2 SNEGSKA (reference sequence). The CDR3 nucleotides are TGCAGTGTGGAAGGGGGGAGTTTGGATACGCAGTATTTT. Translating it yields CSVEGGSLDTQYF.

Here the CDR3 reads CSASPGLGYGYTF. The CDR3 bases are TGCAGTGCCTCTCCGGGGTTAGGCTATGGCTACACCTTC. V usage is TRBV20-1 and J usage is TRBJ1-2; D gene unclear. The CDR3 is 13 residues long. Germline CDR1 reads DFQATT; CDR2 reads SNEGSKA (reference sequence). V gave up 6 bases and J gave up 4 bases, with 15 bases separating them.

This clonotype was detected ten times or more. This chain joins TRBV20-1 and TRBJ1-2; perhaps TRBD1 as D (6 bases). The CDR3 covers 11 residues. In germline, CDR1 is DFQATT, CDR2 SNEGSKA (reference sequence). Trimming shortened V by 5 bases and J by 4 bases, and 8 bases separated the two germline ends. The CDR3 protein is CSAGGGYGYTF. The CDR3 DNA is TGCAGTGCTGGAGGGGGCTATGGCTACACCTTC.

The table lists this clonotype with many counts. This chain joins TRBV4-2 and TRBJ1-3, with D tentatively TRBD1 (5 bases). Germline CDR1 reads LGHNA; CDR2 reads YNFKEQ. The ends were cut back, 3 bases at V and 0 bases at J, with 15 bases in the middle. CDR3 size: 17 residues. The CDR3 sequence: CASSHAARALSGNTIYF. The CDR3 coding sequence is TGTGCCAGCAGCCACGCCGCCAGGGCTCTCTCTGGAAACACCATATATTTT.

Many counts were recorded for this clonotype. This chain joins TRBV18 and TRBJ1-1; D may be TRBD1 (6 bases). Germline CDR1 and CDR2: KGHSH and LQKENI. V lost 3 bases and J 5 bases, leaving 13 bases between the germline ends. The CDR3 has 14 residues. As DNA, the CDR3 is TGTGCCAGCTCACCCAGGGGCATTAGGACTGAAGCTTTCTTT. It yields the protein CASSPRGIRTEAFF. Full variable domain (rest looked up from reference TRBV18 and TRBJ1-1): NAGVMQNPRHLVRRRGQEARLRCSPMKGHSHVYWYRQLPEEGLKFMVYLQKENIIDESGMPKERFSAEFPKEGPSILRIQQVVRGDSAAYFCASSPRGIRTEAFFGQGTRLTVV.

This chain uses TRBV27 with TRBJ1-5, with TRBD1 identical over 7 bases. The CDR3 length is 15 residues. Germline CDR1 MNHEY, CDR2 SMNVEV (reference sequence). The V segment lost 3 bases and the J segment 6 bases; nucleotides outside the gene matches: 8. The CDR3 region is CASSLRGLEFQPQHF. CDR3 nucleotide sequence: TGTGCCAGCAGTTTGAGGGGGCTGGAATTTCAGCCCCAGCATTTT.

A few counts support this clonotype. The V call is TRBV24-1, the J call TRBJ1-1; the D gene is possibly TRBD1 (5 bases). Germline CDR1 reads KGHDR; CDR2 reads SFDVKD. Trimming took off 1 base at V and 3 bases at J, with 8 bases between the two ends. This CDR3 has 14 amino acids. CDR3 in amino acids: CATSDFGADTEAFF. DNA of the CDR3: TGTGCCACCAGTGATTTTGGGGCGGACACTGAAGCTTTCTTT.

In its sample, this clonotype was seen many times. The V call is TRBV4-3, the J call TRBJ2-7; 12 nucleotides agree with TRBD2. The trim removed 0 bases at V and 4 bases at J, leaving 4 bases unmatched. Germline V gives CDR1 LGHNA, CDR2 YSLEER. The CDR3 loop spans 16 amino acids. CDR3 bases: TGCGCCAGCAGCCAAGATCGTACTAGCGGGGGGTACGAGCAGTACTTC. Translation gives CASSQDRTSGGYEQYF.

The genes are TRBV7-9 and TRBJ2-2; 13 positions agree with TRBD2. V shed 4 bases and J 3 bases; nucleotides not matched to a gene: 2. This CDR3 is built from 16 residues. From germline, CDR1 is SEHNR and CDR2 FQNEAQ (reference sequence). CDR3 bases: TGTGCCAGCAGCTCCGGACTAGCGGGGGACACCGGGGAGCTGTTTTTT. Its protein product is CASSSGLAGDTGELFF.

This clonotype came up many times. This chain connects TRBV14 to TRBJ1-4; the D is unclear. The CDR3 loop spans 15 amino acids. Trimming took 4 bases from V and 5 from J, leaving 14 bases between them. Germline assignment: CDR1 SGHDN and CDR2 FVKESK. CDR3: CASSRRLFKNEKLFF. Written as DNA, the CDR3 is TGTGCCAGCAGCCGGCGGTTGTTTAAGAATGAAAAACTGTTTTTT.

This clonotype was counted ten times or more. The DNA of the CDR3 is TGCGCCAGCAGCTTGGAGGGCAGGAGCACCGGGGAGCTGTTTTTT. It specifies CASSLEGRSTGELFF. V gene TRBV5-1 combines with J gene TRBJ2-2; no reliable D call. Trimming left V 0 bases short and J 4 bases short, with 10 bases between. The CDR3 runs 15 residues. Germline V gives CDR1 SGHRS, CDR2 YFSETQ.

This chain uses TRBV15 with TRBJ1-2, with D possibly being TRBD1 (5 bases). Trimming removed 0 bases at V and 6 bases at J, with 11 bases between. CDR1 and CDR2 (germline): LNHNV, YYDKDF (reference sequence). The CDR3 covers 14 residues. CDR3 in amino acids: CATSRDPGGDGYTF. CDR3 nucleotide sequence: TGTGCCACCAGCAGAGATCCTGGAGGGGATGGCTACACCTTC.

This clonotype was seen many times. The chain employs TRBV12-3 or TRBV12-4 and TRBJ2-7; TRBD1 matches 7 bases. V lost 7 bases and J lost 2; bases outside the gene matches: 11. The CDR3 sequence is 15 residues long. CDR3 nucleotides: TGTGCCAGCACCACGACAGGGCTTCCTACCTACGAGCAGTACTTC. Translated, it gives CASTTTGLPTYEQYF.

This clonotype was observed many times. The CDR3 sequence: CATSGPGTELFF. In DNA, the CDR3 is TGTGCCACCAGTGGGCCCGGGACAGAGCTGTTTTTT. The chain uses TRBV24-1 and TRBJ2-2, with TRBD1 as a possible D gene (6 bases). The CDR3 is 12 amino acids. The V and J ends lost 5 bases and 11 bases respectively, with 11 bases between them. CDR1 KGHDR and CDR2 SFDVKD come from the germline V gene.